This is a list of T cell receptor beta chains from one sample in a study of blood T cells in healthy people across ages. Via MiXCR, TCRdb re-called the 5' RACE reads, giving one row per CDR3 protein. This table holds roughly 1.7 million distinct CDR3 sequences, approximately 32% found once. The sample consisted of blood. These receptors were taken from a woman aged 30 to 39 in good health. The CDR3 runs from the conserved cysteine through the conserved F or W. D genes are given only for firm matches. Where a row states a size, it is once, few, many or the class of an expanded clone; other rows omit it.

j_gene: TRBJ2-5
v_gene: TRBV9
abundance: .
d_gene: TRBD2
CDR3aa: CASSGASGRVPQETQYF
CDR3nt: TGTGCCAGCAGCGGGGCTAGCGGCCGGGTACCTCAAGAGACCCAGTACTTC

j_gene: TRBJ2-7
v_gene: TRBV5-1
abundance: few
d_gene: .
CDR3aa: CASSPTGFNGDQYF
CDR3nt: TGCGCCAGCAGCCCAACAGGGTTCAACGGCGATCAGTACTTC

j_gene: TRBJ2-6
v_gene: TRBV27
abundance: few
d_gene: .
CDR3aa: CASSLLRSGSSGANVLTF
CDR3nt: TGTGCCAGCAGTTTGCTGAGGTCGGGGAGCTCTGGGGCCAACGTCCTGACTTTC

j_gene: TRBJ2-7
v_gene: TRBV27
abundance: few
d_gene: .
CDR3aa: CASSLTDGSYEQYF
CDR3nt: TGTGCCAGCAGTTTAACGGACGGTTCCTACGAGCAGTACTTC

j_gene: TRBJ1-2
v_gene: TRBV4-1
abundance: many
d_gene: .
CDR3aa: CASSLKLDRNYGYTF
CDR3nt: TGCGCCAGCAGCCTCAAGCTAGACAGGAACTATGGCTACACCTTC

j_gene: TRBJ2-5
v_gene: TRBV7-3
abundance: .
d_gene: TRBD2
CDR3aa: CASSPGVSGRGVETQYF
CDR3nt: TGTGCCAGCAGCCCAGGGGTTTCCGGGAGGGGTGTAGAGACCCAGTACTTC

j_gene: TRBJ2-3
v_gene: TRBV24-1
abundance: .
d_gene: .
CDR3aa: CATSDISAPDTQYF
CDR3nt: TGTGCCACCAGTGACATTAGTGCTCCAGATACGCAGTATTTT

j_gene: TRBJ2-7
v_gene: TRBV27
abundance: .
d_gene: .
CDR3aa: CASRPMDGHRSSYEQYF
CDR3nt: TGTGCCAGCAGGCCAATGGACGGACACCGGAGCTCCTACGAGCAGTACTTC

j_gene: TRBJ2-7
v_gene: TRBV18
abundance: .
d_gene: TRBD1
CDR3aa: CASSPEEWGTAYEQYF
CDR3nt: TGTGCCAGCTCACCAGAAGAGTGGGGGACAGCCTACGAGCAGTACTTC

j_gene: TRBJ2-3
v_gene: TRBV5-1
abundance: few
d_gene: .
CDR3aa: CASSLGSLHTDTQYF
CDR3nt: TGCGCCAGCAGCTTGGGCAGCCTCCACACAGATACGCAGTATTTT

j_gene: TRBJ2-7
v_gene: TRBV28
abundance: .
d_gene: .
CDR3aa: CASSFLLREQYF
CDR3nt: TGTGCCAGCAGTTTTCTTCTTCGCGAGCAGTACTTC

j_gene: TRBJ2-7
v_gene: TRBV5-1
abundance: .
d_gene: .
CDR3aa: CASSDSGVEQYF
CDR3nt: TGCGCCAGCAGCGATAGTGGAGTCGAGCAGTACTTC

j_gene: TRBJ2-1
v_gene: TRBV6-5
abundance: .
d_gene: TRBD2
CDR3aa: CASSYSRSTSGRAPSYNEQFF
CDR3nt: TGTGCCAGCAGTTACTCGAGAAGCACTAGCGGGAGGGCCCCTTCCTACAATGAGCAGTTCTTC

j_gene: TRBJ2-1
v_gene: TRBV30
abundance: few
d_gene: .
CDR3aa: CAWNRYNEQFF
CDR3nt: TGTGCCTGGAATAGATACAATGAGCAGTTCTTC

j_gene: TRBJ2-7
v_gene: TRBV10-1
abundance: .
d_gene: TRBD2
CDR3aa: CASSPWTSGVHEQYF
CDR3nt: TGCGCCAGCAGCCCCTGGACTAGCGGGGTCCACGAGCAGTACTTC

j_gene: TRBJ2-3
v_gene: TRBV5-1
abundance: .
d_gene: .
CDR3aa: CASSPAGDNTDTQYF
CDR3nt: TGCGCCAGCAGCCCGGCCGGGGACAATACAGATACGCAGTATTTT

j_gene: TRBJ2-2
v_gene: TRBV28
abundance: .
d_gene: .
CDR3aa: CASRAGVTGELFF
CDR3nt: TGTGCCAGCAGGGCAGGGGTCACCGGGGAGCTGTTTTTT